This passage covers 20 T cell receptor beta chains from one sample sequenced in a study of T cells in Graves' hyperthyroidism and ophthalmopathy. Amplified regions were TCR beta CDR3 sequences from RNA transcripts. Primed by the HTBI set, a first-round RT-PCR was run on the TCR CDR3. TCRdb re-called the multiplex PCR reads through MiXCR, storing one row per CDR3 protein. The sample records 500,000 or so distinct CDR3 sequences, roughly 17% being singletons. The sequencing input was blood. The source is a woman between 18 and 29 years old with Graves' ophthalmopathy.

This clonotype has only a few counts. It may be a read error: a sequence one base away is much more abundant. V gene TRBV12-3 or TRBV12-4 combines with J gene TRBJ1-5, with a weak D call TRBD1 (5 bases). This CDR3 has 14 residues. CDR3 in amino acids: CAGSLAGGGQPQHF. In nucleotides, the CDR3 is TGTGCCGGCAGTTTAGCTGGCGGGGGTCAGCCCCAGCATTTT.

The CDR3 region is CSASLLRTGNSYEQYF. CDR3 in DNA: TGCAGTGCTAGTTTGCTCCGGACAGGGAATTCCTACGAGCAGTACTTC. The chain recombines TRBV20-1 with TRBJ2-7; 8 bases are shared with TRBD1. After removal of 3 bases from V and 1 base from J, the junction contained 11 bases not matched to a gene. The germline gives CDR1 DFQATT, CDR2 SNEGSKA (reference sequence). The length of the CDR3 is 16 residues.

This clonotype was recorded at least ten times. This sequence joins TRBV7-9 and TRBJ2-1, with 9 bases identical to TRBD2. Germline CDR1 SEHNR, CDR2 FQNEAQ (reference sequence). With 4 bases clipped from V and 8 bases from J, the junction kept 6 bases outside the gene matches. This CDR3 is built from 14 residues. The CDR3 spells CASSSRGGRDEQFF. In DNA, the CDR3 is TGTGCCAGCAGCTCGCGGGGGGGCCGGGATGAGCAGTTCTTC.

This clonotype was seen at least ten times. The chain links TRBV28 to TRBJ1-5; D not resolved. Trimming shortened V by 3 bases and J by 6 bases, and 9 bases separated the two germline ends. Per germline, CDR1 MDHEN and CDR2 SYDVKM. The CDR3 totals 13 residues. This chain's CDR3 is CASSFAARQPQHF. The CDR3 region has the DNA TGTGCCAGCAGTTTCGCAGCCCGTCAGCCCCAGCATTTT.

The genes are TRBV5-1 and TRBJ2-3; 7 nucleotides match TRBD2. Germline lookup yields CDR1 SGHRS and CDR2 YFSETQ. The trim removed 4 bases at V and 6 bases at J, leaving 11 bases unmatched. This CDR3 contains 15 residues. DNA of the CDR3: TGCGCCAGCAGCATCGGGAGGACTTCGGTCGATACGCAGTATTTT. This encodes CASSIGRTSVDTQYF.

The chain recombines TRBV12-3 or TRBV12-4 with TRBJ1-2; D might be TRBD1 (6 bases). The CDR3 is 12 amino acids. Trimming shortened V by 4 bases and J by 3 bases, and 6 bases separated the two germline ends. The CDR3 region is CASSWTDYGYTF. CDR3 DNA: TGTGCCAGCAGTTGGACAGACTATGGCTACACCTTC.

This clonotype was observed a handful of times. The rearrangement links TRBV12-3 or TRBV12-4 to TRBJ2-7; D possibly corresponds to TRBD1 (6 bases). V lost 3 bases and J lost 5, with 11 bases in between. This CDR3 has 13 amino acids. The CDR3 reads CASSFTGYHEQYF. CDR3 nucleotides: TGTGCCAGCAGTTTTACAGGGTACCACGAGCAGTACTTC.

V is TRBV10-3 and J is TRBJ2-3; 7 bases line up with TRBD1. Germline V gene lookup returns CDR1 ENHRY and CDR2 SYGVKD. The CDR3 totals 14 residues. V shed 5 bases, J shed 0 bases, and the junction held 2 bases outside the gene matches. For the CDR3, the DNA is TGTGCCATCAGTACAGGGGAAAGCACAGATACGCAGTATTTT. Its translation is CAISTGESTDTQYF.

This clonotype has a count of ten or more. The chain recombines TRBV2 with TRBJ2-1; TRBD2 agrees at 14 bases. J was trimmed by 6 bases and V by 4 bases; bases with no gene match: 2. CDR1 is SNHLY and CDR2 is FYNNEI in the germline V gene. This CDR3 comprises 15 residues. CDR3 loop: CASSGGTSGSNEQFF. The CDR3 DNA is TGTGCCAGCAGTGGGGGGACTAGCGGGAGCAATGAGCAGTTCTTC.

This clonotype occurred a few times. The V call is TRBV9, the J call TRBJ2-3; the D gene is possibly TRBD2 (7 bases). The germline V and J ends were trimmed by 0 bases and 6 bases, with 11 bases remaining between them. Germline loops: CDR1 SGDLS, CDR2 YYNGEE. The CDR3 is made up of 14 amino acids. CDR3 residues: CASSVVGGADTQYF. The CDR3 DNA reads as TGTGCCAGCAGCGTAGTGGGGGGGGCCGATACGCAGTATTTT.

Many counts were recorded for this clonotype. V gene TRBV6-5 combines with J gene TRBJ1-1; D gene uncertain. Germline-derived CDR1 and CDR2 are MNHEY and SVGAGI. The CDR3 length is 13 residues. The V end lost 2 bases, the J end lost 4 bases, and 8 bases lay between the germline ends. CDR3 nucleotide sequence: TGTGCCAGCAGTTACGGTCGGGGCACTGAAGCTTTCTTT. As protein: CASSYGRGTEAFF.

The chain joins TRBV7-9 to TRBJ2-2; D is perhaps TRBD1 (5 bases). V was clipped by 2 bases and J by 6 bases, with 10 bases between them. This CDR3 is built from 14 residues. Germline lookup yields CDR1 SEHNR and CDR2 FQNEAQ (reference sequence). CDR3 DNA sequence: TGTGCCAGCAGCTTACAGGGAATCGCCGGGGAGCTGTTTTTT. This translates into CASSLQGIAGELFF. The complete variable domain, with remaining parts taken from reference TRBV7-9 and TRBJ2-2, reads DTGVSQNPRHKITKRGQNVTFRCDPISEHNRLYWYRQTLGQGPEFLTYFQNEAQLEKSRLLSDRFSAERPKGSFSTLEIQRTEQGDSAMYLCASSLQGIAGELFFGEGSRLTVL.

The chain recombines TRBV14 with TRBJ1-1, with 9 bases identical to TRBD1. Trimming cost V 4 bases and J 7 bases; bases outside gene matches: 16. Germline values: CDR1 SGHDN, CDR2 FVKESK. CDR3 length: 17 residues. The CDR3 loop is CASSLYAVTGGEVEAFF. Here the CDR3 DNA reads TGTGCCAGCAGCCTCTACGCTGTGACAGGGGGAGAGGTTGAAGCTTTCTTT. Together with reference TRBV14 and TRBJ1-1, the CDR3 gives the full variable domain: EAGVTQFPSHSVIEKGQTVTLRCDPISGHDNLYWYRRVMGKEIKFLLHFVKESKQDESGMPNNRFLAERTGGTYSTLKVQPAELEDSGVYFCASSLYAVTGGEVEAFFGQGTRLTVV.

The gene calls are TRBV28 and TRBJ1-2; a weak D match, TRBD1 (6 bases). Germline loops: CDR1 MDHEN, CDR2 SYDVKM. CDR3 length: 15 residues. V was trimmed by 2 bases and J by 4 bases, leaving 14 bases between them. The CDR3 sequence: CASSLVQGSSYGYTF. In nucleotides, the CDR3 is TGTGCCAGCAGTTTAGTACAGGGTAGTAGCTATGGCTACACCTTC.

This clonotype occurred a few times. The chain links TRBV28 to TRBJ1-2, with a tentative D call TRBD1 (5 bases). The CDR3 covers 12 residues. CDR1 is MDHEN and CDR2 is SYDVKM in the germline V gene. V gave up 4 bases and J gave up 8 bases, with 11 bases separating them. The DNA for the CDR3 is TGTGCCAGCAGTTGCCCCGGGGGGGGCTACACCTTC. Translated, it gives CASSCPGGGYTF.

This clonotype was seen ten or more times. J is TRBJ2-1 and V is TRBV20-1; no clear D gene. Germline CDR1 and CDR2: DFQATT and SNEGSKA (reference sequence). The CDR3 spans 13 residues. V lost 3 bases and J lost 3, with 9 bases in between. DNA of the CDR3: TGCAGTGCTAGCGGGTGGAACTACAATGAGCAGTTCTTC. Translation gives CSASGWNYNEQFF.

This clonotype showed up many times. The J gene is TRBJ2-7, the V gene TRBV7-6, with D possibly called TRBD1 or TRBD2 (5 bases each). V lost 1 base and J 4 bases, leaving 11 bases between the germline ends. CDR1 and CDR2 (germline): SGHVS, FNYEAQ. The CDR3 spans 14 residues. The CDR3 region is CASSLGGTLYEQYF. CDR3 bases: TGTGCCAGCAGCTTAGGGGGGACCCTTTACGAGCAGTACTTC.

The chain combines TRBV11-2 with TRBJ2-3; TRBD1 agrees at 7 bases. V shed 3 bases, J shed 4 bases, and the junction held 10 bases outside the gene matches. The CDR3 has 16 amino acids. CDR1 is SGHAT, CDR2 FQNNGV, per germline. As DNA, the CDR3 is TGTGCCAGCAGCTTCGAAATAGGGGGCGCCGCAGATACGCAGTATTTT. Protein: CASSFEIGGAADTQYF.

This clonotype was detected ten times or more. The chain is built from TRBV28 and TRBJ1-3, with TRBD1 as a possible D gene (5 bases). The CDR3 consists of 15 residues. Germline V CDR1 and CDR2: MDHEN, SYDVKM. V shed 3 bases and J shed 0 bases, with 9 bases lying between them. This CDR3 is CASSFAGSSGNTIYF. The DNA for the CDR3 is TGTGCCAGCAGTTTTGCAGGGAGCTCTGGAAACACCATATATTTT.

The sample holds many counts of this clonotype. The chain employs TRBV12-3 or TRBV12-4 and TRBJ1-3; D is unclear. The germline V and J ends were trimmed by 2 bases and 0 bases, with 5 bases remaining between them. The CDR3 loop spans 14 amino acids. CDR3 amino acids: CASSLSDSGNTIYF. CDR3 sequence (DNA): TGTGCCAGCAGTTTATCGGACTCTGGAAACACCATATATTTT.